This is a list of T cell receptor beta chains from one sample in a study of blood T cell repertoires in COVID-19. Generated by immunoSEQ multiplex PCR, the TCRdb table keeps only in-frame clones and is missing some. The sample records approximately 140,000 clones, 84% being singletons. The sequencing input was peripheral blood. These receptors were collected from a man between 65 and 79 years old with acute or convalescent COVID-19. Both conserved end residues are part of each CDR3. Fields, in order: J gene, V gene, clone size, D gene, CDR3 DNA, CDR3 protein. A D gene is named only where the DNA matches it firmly. Size tells how often a clone was seen (once, few, many) or the class of an expanded clone, and some rows leave it out.

J gene: TRBJ2-7
V gene: TRBV29-1
clone size: NA
D gene: TRBD2
CDR3 DNA: TGCAGCGTTCGGCCTAGCGGGAGTCGCGAGCAGTACTTC
CDR3 protein: CSVRPSGSREQYF

J gene: TRBJ2-7
V gene: TRBV6-5
clone size: NA
D gene: NA
CDR3 DNA: TGTGCCACCTCATTCCGGACAGCCTACGAGCAGTACTTC
CDR3 protein: CATSFRTAYEQYF

J gene: TRBJ1-3
V gene: TRBV5-1
clone size: NA
D gene: NA
CDR3 DNA: TGCGCCAGCAGCTTGGGGGCCGAACAAAACACCATATATTTT
CDR3 protein: CASSLGAEQNTIYF

J gene: TRBJ2-3
V gene: TRBV11-3
clone size: NA
D gene: NA
CDR3 DNA: TGTGCCAGCAGCCCAGGGACTGCTGGTATAAATACGCAGTATTTT
CDR3 protein: CASSPGTAGINTQYF

J gene: TRBJ2-2
V gene: TRBV6-5
clone size: NA
D gene: TRBD1
CDR3 DNA: TGTGCCAGCACACGAACAGGGGCGAACACCGGGGAGCTGTTTTTT
CDR3 protein: CASTRTGANTGELFF

J gene: TRBJ1-1
V gene: TRBV3-1/TRBV3-2
clone size: NA
D gene: NA
CDR3 DNA: TGTGCCAGCAGCCACATGAACACTGAAGCTTTCTTT
CDR3 protein: CASSHMNTEAFF

J gene: TRBJ1-2
V gene: TRBV3-1/TRBV3-2
clone size: few
D gene: NA
CDR3 DNA: TGTGCCAGCAGCCAACCAGGACTCGGCTATGGCTACACCTTC
CDR3 protein: CASSQPGLGYGYTF

J gene: TRBJ1-1
V gene: TRBV6-5
clone size: once
D gene: NA
CDR3 DNA: TGTGCCAGCATCAGGGCAGCCCAAGCTTTCTTT
CDR3 protein: CASIRAAQAFF

J gene: TRBJ2-1
V gene: TRBV11-2
clone size: once
D gene: NA
CDR3 DNA: TGTGCCAGCAGCTTCGGGGGCGGGGGCCCAGAGAGTCAGTTCTTC
CDR3 protein: CASSFGGGGPESQFF

J gene: TRBJ2-1
V gene: TRBV11-3
clone size: NA
D gene: TRBD2
CDR3 DNA: TGTGCCAGCAGCTTAATCCCGGGGGGGTGGGATGAGCAGTTCTTC
CDR3 protein: CASSLIPGGWDEQFF

J gene: TRBJ1-1
V gene: TRBV9
clone size: NA
D gene: TRBD1
CDR3 DNA: TGTGCCAGCAGCCCACACCGGGACAGGGAAGCTTTCTTT
CDR3 protein: CASSPHRDREAFF

J gene: TRBJ2-7
V gene: TRBV9
clone size: NA
D gene: NA
CDR3 DNA: TGTGCCAGCAGCGTAGGCGACAGTTCCTACGAGCAGTACTTC
CDR3 protein: CASSVGDSSYEQYF

J gene: TRBJ2-2
V gene: TRBV9
clone size: NA
D gene: TRBD1
CDR3 DNA: TGTGCCAGCAGCTCCCGGACAGGGGTGGCCGGGGAGCTGTTTTTT
CDR3 protein: CASSSRTGVAGELFF

J gene: TRBJ2-1
V gene: TRBV4-2
clone size: NA
D gene: NA
CDR3 DNA: TGTGCCAGCAGCCAAGATCGGGGGCGGCTAGCGGCCAGCTCCTACAATGAGCAGTTCTTC
CDR3 protein: CASSQDRGRLAASSYNEQFF

J gene: TRBJ1-2
V gene: TRBV2
clone size: many
D gene: NA
CDR3 DNA: TGTGCCAGCAGTGCTACAGGGAGGGAGATGGGAGGCTACACCTTC
CDR3 protein: CASSATGREMGGYTF

J gene: TRBJ2-1
V gene: TRBV6-5
clone size: NA
D gene: TRBD2
CDR3 DNA: TGTGCCAGCAGCCGGGGACTAGCCTCGGCCAATGAGCAGTTCTTC
CDR3 protein: CASSRGLASANEQFF

J gene: TRBJ1-4
V gene: TRBV18
clone size: NA
D gene: NA
CDR3 DNA: TGTGCCAGCTCAACTCGACAGGCTTCAACTAATGAAAAACTGTTTTTT
CDR3 protein: CASSTRQASTNEKLFF

J gene: TRBJ2-7
V gene: TRBV7-8
clone size: once
D gene: NA
CDR3 DNA: TGTGCCAGCAGCTTAAAGCCCCGGGGAGCGGCCTACGAGCAGTACTTC
CDR3 protein: CASSLKPRGAAYEQYF

J gene: TRBJ2-5
V gene: TRBV7-9
clone size: NA
D gene: TRBD2
CDR3 DNA: TGTGCCAGCAGCCCGACTAGCGGGAGATACGAGACCCAGTACTTC
CDR3 protein: CASSPTSGRYETQYF

J gene: TRBJ1-1
V gene: TRBV1
clone size: NA
D gene: NA
CDR3 DNA: TGCATGCCCGGACAGAGAGGCACTGAAGCTTTCTTT
CDR3 protein: CMPGQRGTEAFF

J gene: TRBJ1-5
V gene: TRBV3-1/TRBV3-2
clone size: NA
D gene: NA
CDR3 DNA: TGTGCCAGCAGCCAAGGGGCAGGGAACAATCAGCCCCAGCATTTT
CDR3 protein: CASSQGAGNNQPQHF

J gene: TRBJ2-2
V gene: TRBV28
clone size: NA
D gene: TRBD2
CDR3 DNA: TGTGCCAGCAGCCGGGGGGGGCTAGCGGGGAACACCGGGGAGCTGTTTTTT
CDR3 protein: CASSRGGLAGNTGELFF

J gene: TRBJ2-2
V gene: TRBV6-6
clone size: NA
D gene: TRBD1
CDR3 DNA: TGTGCCAGCAGGACCCGACAGGGGGGGACCGGGGAGCTGTTTTTT
CDR3 protein: CASRTRQGGTGELFF

J gene: TRBJ1-6
V gene: TRBV7-3
clone size: NA
D gene: NA
CDR3 DNA: TGTGCCAGCAGCTTTAGTAATTCACCCCTCCACTTT
CDR3 protein: CASSFSNSPLHF

J gene: TRBJ1-6
V gene: TRBV7-3
clone size: once
D gene: TRBD1
CDR3 DNA: TGTGCCAGCAGCTTAATGGCGGGACAGGGCAATTCACCCCTCCACTTT
CDR3 protein: CASSLMAGQGNSPLHF

J gene: TRBJ2-2
V gene: TRBV6-5
clone size: NA
D gene: NA
CDR3 DNA: TGTGCCAGCAGTTACAGGGGCGCGAACACCGGGGAGCTGTTTTTT
CDR3 protein: CASSYRGANTGELFF

J gene: TRBJ1-1
V gene: TRBV18
clone size: NA
D gene: TRBD1
CDR3 DNA: TGTGCCAGCTCACCAAACAGGGGGCGCAGCGTGAACACTGAAGCTTTCTTT
CDR3 protein: CASSPNRGRSVNTEAFF

J gene: TRBJ2-2
V gene: TRBV24-1
clone size: few
D gene: TRBD1
CDR3 DNA: TGTGCCACCAGTGATTTCCTAGGGGGCCCCAACACCGGGGAGCTGTTTTTT
CDR3 protein: CATSDFLGGPNTGELFF

J gene: TRBJ1-3
V gene: TRBV19
clone size: NA
D gene: NA
CDR3 DNA: TGTGCCAGTGGAACAGGGACCTCTGGAAACACCATATATTTT
CDR3 protein: CASGTGTSGNTIYF

J gene: TRBJ2-5
V gene: TRBV11-3
clone size: NA
D gene: TRBD2
CDR3 DNA: TGTGCCAGCAGCTTGGGACTAGCGGGAGCCGAGGAGACCCAGTACTTC
CDR3 protein: CASSLGLAGAEETQYF

J gene: TRBJ2-7
V gene: TRBV28
clone size: NA
D gene: TRBD1
CDR3 DNA: TGTGCCAGCAGTCCCCCCGACAGGGTGGGCTACGAGCAGTACTTC
CDR3 protein: CASSPPDRVGYEQYF

J gene: TRBJ1-1
V gene: TRBV30
clone size: NA
D gene: NA
CDR3 DNA: TGTGCCTGGAGTGCAGAGAACACTGAAGCTTTCTTT
CDR3 protein: CAWSAENTEAFF

J gene: TRBJ2-5
V gene: TRBV5-1
clone size: NA
D gene: TRBD1
CDR3 DNA: TGCGCCAGCAGCCCAGGACAGGGAGAACGGCAAGAGACCCAGTACTTC
CDR3 protein: CASSPGQGERQETQYF

J gene: TRBJ1-3
V gene: TRBV11-2
clone size: NA
D gene: NA
CDR3 DNA: TGTGCCAGCAGCTTCTCGGGACTGCTCTCTGGAAACACCATATATTTT
CDR3 protein: CASSFSGLLSGNTIYF

J gene: TRBJ2-1
V gene: TRBV5-1
clone size: NA
D gene: TRBD2
CDR3 DNA: TGCGCCAGCAGCTTGGAACTAGCGGGAGTGAATGAGCAGTTCTTC
CDR3 protein: CASSLELAGVNEQFF

J gene: TRBJ2-1
V gene: TRBV6-5
clone size: NA
D gene: NA
CDR3 DNA: TGTGCCAGCAGGAATAGCGGAGGAGGGAGTGAGCAGTTCTTC
CDR3 protein: CASRNSGGGSEQFF

J gene: TRBJ1-1
V gene: TRBV28
clone size: once
D gene: NA
CDR3 DNA: TGTGCCAGCAGTTCCTACTCTGAAGCTTTCTTT
CDR3 protein: CASSSYSEAFF

J gene: TRBJ1-2
V gene: TRBV7-2
clone size: once
D gene: TRBD1
CDR3 DNA: TGTGCCAGCAGCTCGACAGGGGTCCGTAACTATGGCTACACCTTC
CDR3 protein: CASSSTGVRNYGYTF

J gene: TRBJ1-1
V gene: TRBV21-1
clone size: NA
D gene: NA
CDR3 DNA: TGTGCCAGCAGCAAAGGAGGACAGTCCCTAGAAGCTTTCTTT
CDR3 protein: CASSKGGQSLEAFF

J gene: TRBJ2-7
V gene: TRBV5-4
clone size: once
D gene: TRBD2
CDR3 DNA: TGTGCCAGCAGCTCGGAACCACTAGCGGGAAGCTCCTACGAGCAGTACTTC
CDR3 protein: CASSSEPLAGSSYEQYF

J gene: TRBJ2-5
V gene: TRBV2
clone size: NA
D gene: TRBD2
CDR3 DNA: TGTGCCAGCAAAAGACTAGCGGGGGGTGAAGAGACCCAGTACTTC
CDR3 protein: CASKRLAGGEETQYF

J gene: TRBJ1-6
V gene: TRBV3-1/TRBV3-2
clone size: NA
D gene: NA
CDR3 DNA: TGTGCCAGCAGCCCACTCGGGGGACCTTCACCCCTCCACTTT
CDR3 protein: CASSPLGGPSPLHF

J gene: TRBJ2-1
V gene: TRBV27
clone size: NA
D gene: TRBD2
CDR3 DNA: TGTGCCAGCATGGGAACGAGCGGGGGGGCTCAGGATGAGCAGTTCTTC
CDR3 protein: CASMGTSGGAQDEQFF

J gene: TRBJ1-6
V gene: TRBV6-5
clone size: NA
D gene: TRBD1
CDR3 DNA: TGTGCCAGCAGCGTGGACAGGGGAAGTATGTCACCCCTCCACTTT
CDR3 protein: CASSVDRGSMSPLHF

J gene: TRBJ2-1
V gene: TRBV6-5
clone size: NA
D gene: NA
CDR3 DNA: TGTGCCAGCATCCGAACAGGACAAATCGGCAATGAGCAGTTCTTC
CDR3 protein: CASIRTGQIGNEQFF

J gene: TRBJ2-7
V gene: TRBV7-9
clone size: NA
D gene: NA
CDR3 DNA: TGTGCCAGCAGCTTAGCAGGGGCCCACGAGCAGTACTTC
CDR3 protein: CASSLAGAHEQYF

J gene: TRBJ1-2
V gene: TRBV12-3/TRBV12-4
clone size: NA
D gene: TRBD1
CDR3 DNA: TGTGCCAGCAGCGGACAGGAGGTCCTGGGCTACACCTTC
CDR3 protein: CASSGQEVLGYTF

J gene: TRBJ1-2
V gene: TRBV4-2
clone size: once
D gene: TRBD1
CDR3 DNA: TGTGCCAGCAGCCAAGTCGACAGGGGGCGGAATGGCTACACCTTC
CDR3 protein: CASSQVDRGRNGYTF

J gene: TRBJ2-3
V gene: TRBV11-2
clone size: many
D gene: TRBD2
CDR3 DNA: TGTGCCAGCACCTTAGCGGGAGGCACAGATACGCAGTATTTT
CDR3 protein: CASTLAGGTDTQYF

J gene: TRBJ2-4
V gene: TRBV21-1
clone size: NA
D gene: NA
CDR3 DNA: TGTGCCAGCAGCGGTCCGACTTTCCACAAAAACATTCAGTACTTC
CDR3 protein: CASSGPTFHKNIQYF

J gene: TRBJ1-6
V gene: TRBV30
clone size: NA
D gene: NA
CDR3 DNA: TGTGCCTGGGACCGAGCAGGCGCTAATTCACCCCTCCACTTT
CDR3 protein: CAWDRAGANSPLHF